This entry concerns a single TCR beta chain. It has no known antigen specificity. No much larger clone is present one base from it, and per-base qualities are unavailable. Reading from cysteine to phenylalanine, the CDR3 counts 14 amino acids. Kept here is only the CDR3 DNA, which spans 42 bases and is read in frame from base 1. The germline V gene (reference sequence) gives CDR1 as MNHEY and CDR2 as SMNVEV. The trim is 5 bases for V and 7 bases for J, with a gap of 15 bases between the germline ends. The library was prepared using the immunoSEQ multiplex PCR assay. A mixture of 60 forward primers for TCR Vbeta segments and 13 reverse primers for TCR Jbeta segments was used in the multiplex PCR. The CDR3 region of rearranged TCR beta genes was amplified from genomic DNA by a multiplex PCR assay. On the Illumina HiSeq System, the amplified TCR beta libraries were sequenced as 87-base-pair reads. The original methods were these. A later analysis tallied some 79 million unique TCR beta chains across the 640 or so repertoires, and about 12 million of those chains were shared by two or more donors. Raw reads were error-corrected and collapsed into unique sequences with a nearest-neighbor algorithm that merged closely related sequences to remove PCR and sequencing errors. CDR3 sequences were aligned to IMGT reference sequences to assign V, D and J gene segments. For a sequence to be retained, a match of at least six nucleotides was required to both a V gene segment and a J gene segment. Rearrangements were called productive when the CDR3 lacked stop codons and stayed in frame with V and J; all others were non-productive. CDR3 was defined by IMGT convention, running from the second conserved V-encoded cysteine to the conserved J-encoded phenylalanine. Sequences without an unambiguous match to a single V gene segment were excluded from the earlier analysis of about 630 of the donors. An earlier analysis of 587 of the donors called V segments functional above 56.7% productive rearrangements and segregating when the between-donor standard deviation exceeded 5%. To diagnose cytomegalovirus status from the catalog of TCR beta chain sequences, a statistical classification framework was built. In a later analysis, V and J genes were assigned by comparing TCR nucleotide sequences against IMGT/GENE-DB human TR gene sequences. The TCRdist pipeline was used in a later analysis to assign CDR3 sequences and most-parsimonious VDJ recombination scenarios. In a later analysis, every TCR beta chain was defined by the combination of its CDR3 amino acid sequence and its V-gene family, and reads without a unique V-gene family were dropped. In a later analysis, fewer than 600 highly shared, low-generation-probability nucleotide sequences were removed to address suspected cross-contamination and a sequencing artifact. In a later analysis, a clonal expansion index was calculated for each public chain from normalized within-repertoire ranks of inferred template counts. Generation probabilities in a later analysis came from a VDJ recombination model fitted to out-of-frame rearrangements, and those results were checked against IGoR. In a later analysis, TCR-TCR, TCR-HLA and TCR-CMV co-occurrence was scored with hypergeometric tests, and a repertoire-size bias correction was applied to TCR pairs. False discovery rates were estimated in a later analysis by permuting HLA or CMV assignments 20 times. In a later analysis, co-occurring TCRs were grouped using DBSCAN, with TCRdist sequence similarity added in when clustering inside HLA-allele-positive subsets. Repertoires with fewer than 30,000 or more than 120,000 public chains, plus five repertoires with anomalous nucleotide sharing, were excluded from co-occurrence clustering. TCRdb mirrors the immuneACCESS table, restricted to in-frame sequences. Some clones are absent from its copies; in checked studies, under half trace to an unresolved V gene, and the reason for the others is unknown. The V and J calls and clone size come from that table; D and trimming were worked out from the DNA. In this sample the table shows over 90,000 clones, 55% to 75% of which occur a single time. Of the sample, over 12% is held by the ten largest clones.

In total, around 600 healthy bone marrow donors made up the cohort. At the time of sampling, all cohort members were nominally healthy, though unrecorded immune exposures were likely present. The donor tested CMV seropositive and was one of the 289 seropositive cohort members. A peripheral blood sample was provided by each donor, and peripheral blood mononuclear cells were used for TCR beta sequencing. The Qiagen DNeasy Blood Extraction Kit was used to extract genomic DNA from the blood cell samples. This entry is derived from a study of cytomegalovirus exposure and HLA in healthy donors (dated by TCRdb to 2016 to 2017). Turning to the overall study: In an earlier analysis of about 560 of the donors, 250 to 350 Gb of sequence data and 95 million to 130 million unique TCR beta sequences from about 180 million T cells were reported. An earlier analysis of several hundred of the donors used high-throughput TCR beta sequencing to judge whether each TCR beta V gene segment behaved as functional or pseudogenic. The study profiled the T cell repertoires of 500 to 800 subjects by immunosequencing and related them to cytomegalovirus serostatus. All discovery cohort repertoires had been generated using a single sequencing platform. Of the 398 genotyped donors, about 84% fell in the genetic ancestry cluster associated with self-reported Caucasian donors. Along with the approximately 650-subject first cohort, a separate validation cohort of some 130 different subjects was used. Donor age, sex, ethnicity and CMV serostatus were collected together with the repertoire data. To predict cytomegalovirus infection status, the study combined high-throughput TCR immunosequencing, statistical association of individual TCRs with disease status, and machine learning. In a later genetic analysis, genome-wide SNP genotypes for about 65% of the roughly 700 donors were used, and that subset was treated as a discovery cohort. Because of strong linkage in the cohort, five DR-DQ haplotypes were treated as single units for association and clustering. HLA typing covered class I and class II loci at four-digit resolution. The number of donors typed differed by locus, with roughly 629-640 for A, B, C, DRB1 and DQB1, 522 for DQA1, 600 to 610 for DPA1, and some 450 for DPB1. Among about 400 genotyped donors of the cohort, an average of approximately 200,000 unique TCR beta nucleotide sequences was sequenced per donor, of which about 18% were non-productive. Rather than drawing on any new phenotypic data, the later analysis identified candidate immune exposures from TCR beta sequences and the way those sequences occurred across donors. An early release covering roughly 600 HLA-typed donors comprised approximately 290 gigabases of sequencing data and around 86 million unique TCR sequences. The study was designed to test whether signatures of past pathogen exposure could be identified by cataloging public T cell receptors. A later analysis re-analyzed previously published TCR beta repertoires from 666 donors and added high-resolution HLA genotyping to study TCR occurrence patterns. Overall study results and their limits: A further reported finding was that TCR beta sequences accurately predicted the HLA-A and HLA-B alleles for most subjects in the first cohort. Correlated functional status among segregating V segments might reflect linkage disequilibrium, but an unknown experimental factor could not be ruled out. In both the original and validation cohorts, the classifier was reported to diagnose cytomegalovirus status with high specificity and sensitivity. Because HLA typing was unavailable for some donors at each locus, only the typed subset was used in association tests. In a later analysis, HLA-associated TCR beta chains were found to be more clonally expanded and to have lower generation probabilities than equally common non-associated chains. Because counts were too low, some 17 rarely observed V segments, including chromosome 9 orphons, were left out of the earlier analysis of some 640 of the donors. The only immune exposure information available for the cohort was CMV serostatus. In a later genetic analysis, fewer N-insertions in productive TCRs were reported among donors in an Asian-associated ancestry cluster than the roughly 700-donor mean. When HLA alleles, especially DR and DQ, strongly co-occurred, TCR associations were difficult to assign to individual alleles. At a false discovery rate of 0.05, a later analysis linked under 20,000 TCR beta sequences to specific HLA alleles. Most TCR sequences were seen in very few donors, while some public TCRs were found in many individuals. According to the authors, the approach could potentially be generalized to other disease states and immunological phenotypes. In a later analysis, TCR association rates were found to vary across HLA loci, with the most associated TCRs seen for DRB1 alleles and the fewest for HLA-C alleles. Broadly in line with IMGT annotations, most TCR beta V segments showed up in productive rearrangements about 90% or about 30% of the time in an earlier analysis of 587 of the donors. Three of the identified cytomegalovirus-associated TCR beta chains were confirmed in vitro to be specific for cytomegalovirus antigens. A later analysis reported that several top co-occurrence clusters appeared linked to parvovirus B19, influenza, CMV and Epstein-Barr virus. The study gave a list of about 150 TCR beta chains associated with cytomegalovirus. Most CMV-associated TCR beta chains appeared to be HLA-restricted in a later analysis, and the HLA associations seemed to be driven largely by CMV exposure. In a later genetic analysis, a missense DCLRE1C variant was associated with V-gene and J-gene trimming of TCR beta chains, and the association was replicated in an independent cohort. The sequencing pipeline was judged likely to have produced a cluster of highly shared sequence variants as a technical artifact. Presence/absence analyses assumed roughly uniform sequencing depth across donors, an assumption that may not hold. Only TCR beta chains were sequenced in this cohort, and the absence of alpha or paired-chain data limited detectable features. Some IMGT-functional V segments, including TRBV6-2 and TRBV6-3, could not be distinguished by the 87-base-pair reads and were therefore excluded.

The receptor was isolated from a woman in her forties or fifties in good health and CMV-seropositive. The chain is assembled from TRBV27 and TRBJ2-1, and the D gene may be TRBD2, 5 bases matching. The sequencing sample was made of PBMCs. The DNA reads TGTGCCAGCAGTGGATTCCCCACGGGGAATGAGCAGTTCTTC. This yields the protein CASSGFPTGNEQFF.